A single sample is the source of the 20 T cell receptor beta chains below, sequenced in a study of T cell repertoires in cytomegalovirus infection. Their target antigens are unknown. One entry per CDR3 protein, called by TCRdb with MiXCR from the reads. The data show hundreds of thousands of distinct CDR3 sequences, around 35% seen once. The sample was cultured PBMCs, taken from culture after CMV antigen stimulation. All receptors come from a human donor in good health (CMV status not recorded). Some clones in this sample may be carry-over from other donors' samples.

This chain connects TRBV14 to TRBJ2-3; D remains unclear. The CDR3 covers 14 residues. Germline CDR1 SGHDN, CDR2 FVKESK. The V end lost 0 bases, the J end lost 3 bases, and 7 bases lay between the germline ends. The CDR3 reads CASSQERVTDTQYF. The CDR3 nucleotides are TGTGCCAGCAGCCAAGAAAGGGTTACAGATACGCAGTATTTT.

A few counts support this clonotype. The chain has TRBV11-2 and TRBJ2-7, with D perhaps matching TRBD1 (6 bases). The CDR3 is 15 amino acids. Germline CDR1 is SGHAT and CDR2 is FQNNGV. V gave up 5 bases and J gave up 2 bases, with 16 bases separating them. CDR3 residues: CASSPGQVDPYEQYF. CDR3 DNA sequence: TGTGCCAGCAGCCCGGGACAAGTAGATCCCTACGAGCAGTACTTC.

V is TRBV6-4 and J is TRBJ2-1; D ambiguous. Germline CDR1 reads MRHNA; CDR2 reads SNTAGT. The CDR3 is 12 residues long. The germline V and J ends were trimmed by 0 bases and 9 bases, with 6 bases remaining between them. In nucleotides, the CDR3 is TGTGCCAGCAGTGACTCTTTTGGTGAGCAGTTCTTC. This gives the protein CASSDSFGEQFF.

The V and J genes are TRBV12-3 or TRBV12-4 and TRBJ2-6; D call uncertain. The CDR3 is 16 residues long. V lost 2 bases and J lost 0, with 8 bases in between. CDR3 loop: CASSLPTDSGANVLTF. The DNA for the CDR3 is TGTGCCAGCAGTTTACCGACGGACTCTGGGGCCAACGTCCTGACTTTC.

In the case of this clonotype: The germline gene is not matched at one end of the junction; a read error may be the cause. The chain couples TRBV2 to TRBJ2-3; no definite D call. CDR3 size: 12 residues. Germline V gives CDR1 SNHLY, CDR2 FYNNEI. CDR3 protein: CASSESRDTQYF. The CDR3 DNA follows: TGTGCCAGTAGTGAAAGCCGGGATACGCAGTATTTT.

This clonotype showed up just once. V and J are TRBV19 and TRBJ2-2; maybe TRBD1 (7 bases). V lost 2 bases and J lost 4, with 14 bases in between. CDR1 and CDR2 (germline): LNHDA, SQIVND (reference sequence). This CDR3 comprises 16 residues. This CDR3 is CASSIRPGGLTGELFF. The DNA for the CDR3 is TGTGCCAGTAGTATACGTCCAGGGGGGCTCACCGGGGAGCTGTTTTTT.

CDR3 protein: CASSPTGAEKLFF. DNA for the CDR3: TGTGCCAGCAGTCCGACAGGGGCGGAAAAACTGTTTTTT. The V call is TRBV12-3 or TRBV12-4, the J call TRBJ1-4; 8 bases are shared with TRBD1. This CDR3 is built from 13 residues. V was clipped by 5 bases and J by 8 bases; unmatched bases: 4.

To note about this clonotype: A much larger clone differs from this one at a single base, so this may be a read error. The rearrangement uses TRBV7-8 and TRBJ1-1; the D is unclear. Germline assignment: CDR1 SGHVS and CDR2 FQNEAQ. This CDR3 has 12 residues. V was cut by 4 bases and J by 12 bases, with 15 bases left in between. This CDR3 is CASSSYLGQTFF. In DNA form, the CDR3 reads TGTGCCAGCAGCTCCTATCTGGGTCAAACTTTCTTT.

This chain joins TRBV2 and TRBJ2-3; D is uncertain. Germline V lookup: CDR1 SNHLY, CDR2 FYNNEI. The length of the CDR3 is 16 residues. V gave up 1 base and J gave up 2 bases, with 13 bases separating them. The CDR3 DNA is TGTGCCAGCAGTGAAGGCCTAGTGGGAATCACAGATACGCAGTATTTT. It is translated as CASSEGLVGITDTQYF. The full variable domain, rest sourced from reference TRBV2 and TRBJ2-3, is EPEVTQTPSHQVTQMGQEVILRCVPISNHLYFYWYRQILGQKVEFLVSFYNNEISEKSEIFDDQFSVERPDGSNFTLKIRSTKLEDSAMYFCASSEGLVGITDTQYFGPGTRLTVL.

This clonotype occurred many times. The chain links TRBV7-2 to TRBJ2-3, with D hard to call. Germline lookup yields CDR1 SGHTA and CDR2 FQGNSA. With 5 bases removed from V and 5 bases from J, the gap between germline ends came to 14 bases. The CDR3 loop spans 14 amino acids. CDR3: CASSAKPQGDTQYF. The CDR3 region has the DNA TGTGCCAGCAGCGCGAAGCCCCAAGGAGATACGCAGTATTTT.

The chain joins TRBV5-4 to TRBJ1-5; TRBD1 matches 7 bases. This CDR3 has 15 residues. The trim removed 1 base at V and 4 bases at J, leaving 5 bases unmatched. CDR1 is SGHNT, CDR2 YYREEE, per germline (reference sequence). CDR3 in amino acids: CASSLRDRENQPQHF. The CDR3 DNA follows: TGTGCCAGCAGCTTGCGGGACAGAGAAAATCAGCCCCAGCATTTT.

The chain has TRBV15 and TRBJ2-5; the D is unclear. V shed 1 base and J shed 2 bases, with 11 bases lying between them. CDR3 size: 15 residues. CDR1 and CDR2 (germline): LNHNV, YYDKDF (reference sequence). This chain's CDR3 is CATSRGPARQETQYF. The DNA for the CDR3 is TGTGCCACCAGCAGAGGACCGGCTAGACAAGAGACCCAGTACTTC. The entire variable domain, with the rest obtained from reference TRBV15 and TRBJ2-5, is as follows: DAMVIQNPRYQVTQFGKPVTLSCSQTLNHNVMYWYQQKSSQAPKLLFHYYDKDFNNEADTPDNFQSRRPNTSFCFLDIRSPGLGDTAMYLCATSRGPARQETQYFGPGTRLLVL.

The chain has TRBV5-6 and TRBJ2-1; no clear D. Germline values: CDR1 SGHDT, CDR2 YYEEEE. The CDR3 spans 15 residues. The V end lost 0 bases, the J end lost 2 bases, and 9 bases lay between the germline ends. The CDR3 sequence: CASSLVSVAYNEQFF. The CDR3 region has the DNA TGTGCCAGCAGCTTGGTTTCAGTTGCCTACAATGAGCAGTTCTTC.

V and J are TRBV5-4 and TRBJ2-1; 9 nucleotides match TRBD2. The V gene end was trimmed by 1 base and the J gene end by 4 bases; junction bases not matched to a gene: 9. CDR1 SGHNT and CDR2 YYREEE come from the germline V gene (reference sequence). CDR3 size: 17 residues. In DNA form, the CDR3 reads TGTGCCAGCAGCTTGTACACGGCTAGCGGGGCGTACAATGAGCAGTTCTTC. Translation: CASSLYTASGAYNEQFF.

V gene TRBV6-1 combines with J gene TRBJ1-2; D may be TRBD1 (6 bases). Germline V gene lookup returns CDR1 MNHNS and CDR2 SASEGT. This CDR3 contains 15 residues. Trimming pared 10 bases from V and 1 base from J, leaving 19 bases between. CDR3 loop: CATQLVGGSNYGYTF. As DNA, the CDR3 is TGTGCCACACAACTCGTAGGGGGAAGTAACTATGGCTACACCTTC.

This clonotype was detected many times. The J gene is TRBJ2-1, the V gene TRBV7-2, with TRBD2 matching over 9 bases. Trimming cost V 5 bases and J 7 bases; bases outside gene matches: 12. Germline CDR1 SGHTA, CDR2 FQGNSA. The CDR3 extends over 16 amino acids. DNA of the CDR3: TGTGCCAGCAGCGTAGTTGGCGGGAGGGTGGGGAATGAGCAGTTCTTC. Its protein product is CASSVVGGRVGNEQFF.

The chain combines TRBV12-3 or TRBV12-4 with TRBJ2-7; 8 bases are a match to TRBD2. The V segment lost 7 bases and the J segment 4 bases; nucleotides outside the gene matches: 9. CDR3 length: 14 amino acids. This CDR3 reads CASTYGGASYEQYF. The CDR3 nucleotides are TGTGCCAGCACCTACGGGGGGGCAAGTTACGAGCAGTACTTC.

This clonotype turned up a few times. The chain couples TRBV6-1 to TRBJ2-1; D ambiguous. The germline CDR1 and CDR2 sequences are MNHNS and SASEGT. The length of the CDR3 is 13 residues. Trimming removed 5 bases from V and 7 bases from J, with 12 bases in between. The CDR3 loop is CASSNPPWNEQFF. CDR3 coding DNA: TGTGCCAGCAGTAACCCCCCTTGGAATGAGCAGTTCTTC.

This clonotype was observed a few times. This sequence joins TRBV4-1 and TRBJ2-3, with D unresolved. The CDR3 is made up of 16 amino acids. Germline lookup yields CDR1 MGHRA and CDR2 YSYEKL. V shed 1 base and J shed 0 bases, with 11 bases lying between them. The CDR3 bases are TGCGCCAGCAGCCAAGGGGCGACCTCTAGCACAGATACGCAGTATTTT. It specifies CASSQGATSSTDTQYF.

Written as DNA, the CDR3 is TGCGCCAGCAGCCAAGGCAGGGACAGGGATACTGAAGCTTTCTTT. Translated, it gives CASSQGRDRDTEAFF. The chain uses TRBV4-1 and TRBJ1-1, with 9 bases matching TRBD1. The germline V gene has CDR1 MGHRA and CDR2 YSYEKL. Losses at the gene ends were 1 base for V and 5 bases for J; bases not matched to a gene: 5. This CDR3 spans 15 amino acids.